This is a list of T cell receptor beta chains from one sample in a study of cytomegalovirus exposure and HLA in healthy donors. Sequencing used immunoSEQ multiplex PCR; TCRdb keeps in-frame clones, though not all of them. Here the sample spans about 140,000 clones, about 78% being singletons. Sequencing was performed on PBMCs. These receptors were collected from a young man in good health and CMV-seronegative. CDR3s include the opening cysteine and the closing phenylalanine or tryptophan. The D gene is left open where the match is weak. For some rows the clone size is stated as once, few or many, or as a class when expanded; others skip it.

size	V	D	J	DNA	CDR3
NA	TRBV9	TRBD1	TRBJ1-4	TGTGCCAGCAGCGCCAGGGGGCTAAGCGAAAAACTGTTTTTT	CASSARGLSEKLFF
few	TRBV6-1	TRBD1	TRBJ1-3	TGTGCCAGCACCCTGGACAGGATAGGAAACACCATATATTTT	CASTLDRIGNTIYF
few	TRBV11-2	NA	TRBJ1-2	TGTGCCAGCAGCCCGTTAACAGGGACCCTACGGAGCAATGGCTACACCTTC	CASSPLTGTLRSNGYTF
NA	TRBV29-1	NA	TRBJ2-7	TGCAGCGTTGTTACCTCGGCCGGAGTTTCCTACGAGCAGTACTTC	CSVVTSAGVSYEQYF
NA	TRBV4-1	TRBD2	TRBJ2-7	TGCGCCAGCAGCCTTTCGACTAGCGGGGTTCCCTCCTACGAGCAGTACTTC	CASSLSTSGVPSYEQYF
NA	TRBV19	TRBD1	TRBJ1-5	TGTGCCAGTAGTATGGGGACAGGGAGCAACAATCAGCCCCAGCATTTT	CASSMGTGSNNQPQHF
few	TRBV7-9	NA	TRBJ1-1	TGTGCCAGCAGCCTGGACGGGGGGGACACTGAAGCTTTCTTT	CASSLDGGDTEAFF
NA	TRBV19	TRBD1	TRBJ1-5	TGTGCCAGTAGTCCGCAGGGGGCTTATAGCAATCAGCCCCAGCATTTT	CASSPQGAYSNQPQHF
few	TRBV6-5	TRBD1	TRBJ2-5	TGTGCCAGCAGGGGGACAGGGCTGGAGACCCAGTACTTC	CASRGTGLETQYF
NA	TRBV6-6	NA	TRBJ2-7	TGTGCCAGCAGGGGTAGCGGCCTCTCCTACGAGCAGTACTTC	CASRGSGLSYEQYF
NA	TRBV11-2	NA	TRBJ2-5	TGTGCCAGCAGCTTAGTTTCGGAGACCCAGTACTTC	CASSLVSETQYF
NA	TRBV5-1	TRBD1	TRBJ1-1	TGCGCCAGCAGCTTGGCCGGGACAGGGGCTGAAGCTTTCTTT	CASSLAGTGAEAFF
NA	TRBV30	NA	TRBJ2-7	TGTGCCTGGAGTCGGGGGTCTGGAGACGAGCAGTACTTC	CAWSRGSGDEQYF
NA	TRBV7-9	TRBD1	TRBJ1-2	TGTGCCAGCAGCTTGACAGGGCACTATGGCTACACCTTC	CASSLTGHYGYTF
NA	TRBV7-9	TRBD2	TRBJ2-7	TGTGCCAGCAGCCCACCCCTAGCGGACCTCTACGAGCAGTACTTC	CASSPPLADLYEQYF
NA	TRBV6-1	NA	TRBJ1-6	TGTGCCAGCACGGGGACACATAATTCACCCCTCCACTTT	CASTGTHNSPLHF
NA	TRBV7-8	TRBD1	TRBJ1-3	TGTGCCAGCAGCTTAGATTGGGGGTCCCGGGACAGGGGGACGGACACCATATATTTT	CASSLDWGSRDRGTDTIYF
NA	TRBV9	NA	TRBJ1-1	TGTGCCAGCAGCGTAGGCCCCCTTGATCGGGGTAGCACTGAAGCTTTCTTT	CASSVGPLDRGSTEAFF
NA	TRBV30	NA	TRBJ1-4	TGTGCCTGGAGTGTAAGGGGGGGTTATGAAAAACTGTTTTTT	CAWSVRGGYEKLFF
NA	TRBV6-1	TRBD1	TRBJ1-5	TGTGCCAGCAGTGAACTCCGTGGACAGGGAAGGTTTAGCAATCAGCCCCAGCATTTT	CASSELRGQGRFSNQPQHF
few	TRBV5-4	NA	TRBJ1-1	TGTGCCAGCAGCTTGTCATTCACTGAAGCTTTCTTT	CASSLSFTEAFF
NA	TRBV7-9	TRBD2	TRBJ2-1	TGTGCCAGCAGCCCGGCGAGCGGGGGGATCTACAATGAGCAGTTCTTC	CASSPASGGIYNEQFF
once	TRBV6-6	TRBD1	TRBJ2-2	TGTGCCAGCAGTTTCCCCGGGACAGGGACCACCGGGGAGCTGTTTTTT	CASSFPGTGTTGELFF
few	TRBV19	NA	TRBJ2-7	TGTGCCAGTAGTATGTCCAGGGGGGCCTACGAGCAGTACTTC	CASSMSRGAYEQYF
NA	TRBV4-2	TRBD2	TRBJ2-2	TGTGCCAGCAGCCCTCTAGCGGGGGACACCGGGGAGCTGTTTTTT	CASSPLAGDTGELFF
NA	TRBV7-8	NA	TRBJ2-7	TGTGCCAGCAGCTTATCGGGACTCTCCTACGAGCAGTACTTC	CASSLSGLSYEQYF
NA	TRBV5-1	TRBD2	TRBJ2-5	TGCGCCAGCAGCTTGGTCGCGGGGGGGTTCCAAGAGACCCAGTACTTC	CASSLVAGGFQETQYF
NA	TRBV27	TRBD1	TRBJ2-3	TGTGCCAGCAGTTTTCCGGGACAGGGAGGGTCAGATACGCAGTATTTT	CASSFPGQGGSDTQYF
NA	TRBV4-1	TRBD1	TRBJ2-7	TGCGCCAGCAGCCAAGTAACAGGGGGTCCCTACGAGCAGTACTTC	CASSQVTGGPYEQYF
NA	TRBV7-9	TRBD2	TRBJ2-3	TGTGCCAGCAGCTCACAACTAGCGGGAGGGCCTCCAGATACGCAGTATTTT	CASSSQLAGGPPDTQYF
NA	TRBV6-1	NA	TRBJ2-2	TGTGCCAGCAGTGGGACAGTCGCGAACACCGGGGAGCTGTTTTTT	CASSGTVANTGELFF
few	TRBV29-1	TRBD1	TRBJ1-2	TGCAGCGCATTAACAGGGGAAGTCTATGGCTACACCTTC	CSALTGEVYGYTF
once	TRBV11-2	TRBD1	TRBJ2-7	TGTGCCAGCAGCTCAGGGGGCCCCTCCTACGAGCAGTACTTC	CASSSGGPSYEQYF
NA	TRBV5-6	NA	TRBJ2-3	TGTGCCAGCAGCATTCTAGCGACCGGCACAGATACGCAGTATTTT	CASSILATGTDTQYF
few	TRBV6-1	NA	TRBJ1-1	TGTGCCAGCAGTGAAGGGGCGGGGCTGTACACTGAAGCTTTCTTT	CASSEGAGLYTEAFF
once	TRBV6-5	TRBD1	TRBJ2-1	TGTGCCAGCAGTTTCAGGGGGCTATCCTACAATGAGCAGTTCTTC	CASSFRGLSYNEQFF